This T cell receptor beta chain was recorded in a study of identical twins. Per the germline V gene, CDR1 is LNHDA and CDR2 is SQIVND (reference sequence). V lost 3 bases, J lost 6 bases, and 12 bases lay in between. CDR3 length equals 13 residues. TCRdb recomputed calls from the 5' RACE reads with MiXCR, one row per CDR3 protein. The sample yields under 450,000 distinct CDR3 sequences, under 20% seen once. The study's findings and limits: Possibly, invariant MAIT and iNKT cells partly confounded zero-insertion analyses. While abundant cord blood beta clonotypes carried fewer insertions, memory repertoires showed no such pattern. Model-predicted out-of-frame TCR alpha sharing fell below observed values in monozygotic twins. Sequences that were beta out-of-frame showed weaker excess twin sharing.

This clonotype appeared many times. The antigen is not known. The sequence was collected from a man aged 45-65 years in good health. The specimen sequenced was naive T cells sorted from blood. This chain uses TRBV19 with TRBJ2-7; D unclear. The CDR3 loop reads CASSISGRGEQYF. CDR3 nucleotide sequence: TGTGCCAGTAGTATCTCCGGTCGCGGCGAGCAGTACTTC.